Listed below are T cell receptor beta chains from one sample, sequenced in a study of monozygotic twins with cystic fibrosis. Assay: immunoSEQ multiplex PCR; the TCRdb copy retains only in-frame clones and omits some. The table shows tens of thousands of clones, with 85% to 95% occurring only once. Sequencing was done on a sample of blood. Every receptor here comes from a girl aged 2-10 years with cystic fibrosis. CDR3s include the opening cysteine and the closing phenylalanine or tryptophan. D genes are given only for firm matches. Some rows have no size entry. The others give once, few or many, or a class for an expanded clone.

J,V,D,size,DNA,CDR3
TRBJ1-6,TRBV30,-,-,TGTGCCTGGGAGACCGCGAGCTCCTATAATTCACCCCTCCACTTT,CAWETASSYNSPLHF
TRBJ2-7,TRBV7-2,TRBD1,-,TGTGCCAGCAGCGCCGACAGGGGGCGCGAGCAGTACTTC,CASSADRGREQYF
TRBJ2-3,TRBV5-1,-,-,TGCGCCAGCAGTAGTAGGACGCATAGCACAGATACGCAGTATTTT,CASSSRTHSTDTQYF
TRBJ1-1,TRBV6-1,-,-,TGTGCCAGCATTTGGGAGGGTGGGATGGCTGAAGCTTTCTTT,CASIWEGGMAEAFF
TRBJ2-1,TRBV2,TRBD2,once,TGTGCCAGCAAGCTAGCGGGGGTTAATGAGCAGTTCTTC,CASKLAGVNEQFF
TRBJ2-1,TRBV29-1,TRBD2,-,TGCAGCGTCGCCGGACTAGCGGTGCGACGCAATGAGCAGTTCTTC,CSVAGLAVRRNEQFF
TRBJ1-5,TRBV30,-,few,TGTGCCTGGAGCGTGGACGGTCAGCCCCAGCATTTT,CAWSVDGQPQHF
TRBJ1-2,TRBV6-5,-,-,TGTGCCAGCAGTTACTCCGACAGGACCCGCGGCTACACCTTC,CASSYSDRTRGYTF
TRBJ1-4,TRBV19,-,-,TGTGCCAGCAACACGGGAACTAATGAAAAACTGTTTTTT,CASNTGTNEKLFF
TRBJ1-2,TRBV29-1,-,-,TGCAGCGTTGAAAACGCCGGGGCCCCCTATGGCTACACCTTC,CSVENAGAPYGYTF
TRBJ2-7,TRBV6-6,-,-,TGTGCCAGCAGACAGGGCACCTACGAGCAGTACTTC,CASRQGTYEQYF
TRBJ1-5,TRBV19,TRBD1,-,TGTGCCAGTAGGGACAGGGTTGAGGGCAATCAGCCCCAGCATTTT,CASRDRVEGNQPQHF
TRBJ2-3,TRBV2,-,once,TGTGCCAGCAGTAGAGTGGGTGGCACAGATACGCAGTATTTT,CASSRVGGTDTQYF
TRBJ1-1,TRBV10-2,-,once,TGCGCCAGCAGTGACGTGGCAGGGAGTCCTGCCAACACTGAAGCTTTCTTT,CASSDVAGSPANTEAFF
TRBJ1-4,TRBV11-2,-,-,TGTGCCAGCAGCTTAGGATTATTCACAGCAGGAAAGAATGAAAAACTGTTTTTT,CASSLGLFTAGKNEKLFF
TRBJ2-7,TRBV6-1,-,-,TGTGCCAGCAGTGAAGGGGTACCTCTAGCCTACGAGCAGTACTTC,CASSEGVPLAYEQYF
TRBJ2-7,TRBV19,-,few,TGTGCCAGTAGTATCCGCGGGCCGGGGTCCTACGAGCAGTACTTC,CASSIRGPGSYEQYF
TRBJ2-1,TRBV9,-,once,TGTGCCAGCAGCGTATACTCGCACAATGAGCAGTTCTTC,CASSVYSHNEQFF
TRBJ1-1,TRBV15,-,-,TGTGCCACCAGCAGAGTGTCGAACACTGAAGCTTTCTTT,CATSRVSNTEAFF
TRBJ1-2,TRBV5-1,TRBD1,-,TGCGCCAGCAGCTCGTTACCTGACAGGGGTTACACCTTC,CASSSLPDRGYTF
TRBJ2-7,TRBV14,-,-,TGTGCCAGCAGCCAACCGGGATCTTACTCCTACGAGCAGTACTTC,CASSQPGSYSYEQYF
TRBJ2-7,TRBV2,-,-,TGTGCCAGCAGCGGACCCCTTGGACAGCCGAACTACGAGCAGTACTTC,CASSGPLGQPNYEQYF
TRBJ1-1,TRBV6-5,-,-,TGTGCCAGCAGTTATGCAGGGGTGATTGATAACACTGAAGCTTTCTTT,CASSYAGVIDNTEAFF
TRBJ2-1,TRBV18,TRBD2,-,TGTGCCAGCTCACCAACGAGCCTAGCGGGGGCCGATGAGCAGTTCTTC,CASSPTSLAGADEQFF
TRBJ2-1,TRBV5-6,-,-,TGTGCCAGCAGCCACTTGCGGAGTTCCCAAGGTGTGCAGTTCTTC,CASSHLRSSQGVQFF
TRBJ2-2,TRBV7-9,-,-,TGTGCCAGCAGCTTTCGCCCCACCGGGGAGCTGTTTTTT,CASSFRPTGELFF
TRBJ2-7,TRBV7-6,-,few,TGTGCCAGCAGCTCCAGGACTGTTTCCTACGAGCAGTACTTC,CASSSRTVSYEQYF
TRBJ1-5,TRBV28,-,few,TGTGCCAGCAGTATCAATCAGCCCCAGCATTTT,CASSINQPQHF
TRBJ2-7,TRBV10-2,-,-,TGCGCCAGCACGAGTACCCCCTCCTACGAGCAGTACTTC,CASTSTPSYEQYF
TRBJ1-2,TRBV18,-,-,TGTGCCAGCTCACCAAGCCGGGAAGGAGGCTACACCTTC,CASSPSREGGYTF
TRBJ1-1,TRBV7-2,TRBD1,-,TGTGCCAGCAGCTTAGCTTACAGGGGCGGTATGACTTTCTTT,CASSLAYRGGMTFF
TRBJ1-1,TRBV7-2,-,-,TGTGCCAGCAGCTTAAGTCCCTTGAACACTGAAGCTTTCTTT,CASSLSPLNTEAFF
TRBJ1-5,TRBV7-8,-,-,TGTGCCAGCAGCTTTTCGGAAGGGAGCGAGCCCCAGCATTTT,CASSFSEGSEPQHF
TRBJ1-2,TRBV6-1,-,-,TGTGCCAGCAGCAACCAACAGGGTCTCTATGGCTACACCTTC,CASSNQQGLYGYTF
TRBJ2-1,TRBV7-6,TRBD2,-,TGTGCCAGCAGCTTAGAACTAGCGGGGGGCCACGATGAGCAGTTCTTC,CASSLELAGGHDEQFF
TRBJ2-3,TRBV5-1,TRBD2,-,TGCGCCAGCAGCTTGGCGAGCGGGGGCGGCACAGATACGCAGTATTTT,CASSLASGGGTDTQYF
TRBJ2-3,TRBV7-2,TRBD2,-,TGTGCCAGCAGACTTGGACTAGCGGGGGGAACAGATACGCAGTATTTT,CASRLGLAGGTDTQYF
TRBJ2-3,TRBV19,TRBD1,-,TGTGCCAGTAGTATATCCCGACGACAGGGGAGGACAGATACGCAGTATTTT,CASSISRRQGRTDTQYF
TRBJ2-4,TRBV19,-,-,TGTGCCAGTAGTATAGAACCCCTAGGGAGCGGAAACATTCAGTACTTC,CASSIEPLGSGNIQYF
TRBJ1-6,TRBV18,-,-,TGTGCCAGCTCACCTACCGAGGGTCGAGGGGATTCACCCCTCCACTTT,CASSPTEGRGDSPLHF
TRBJ2-7,TRBV6-4,TRBD2,-,TGTGCCAGCAGGATACTAGCGGGGTTTCGTCGCGAGCAGTACTTC,CASRILAGFRREQYF
TRBJ1-5,TRBV11-2,TRBD1,once,TGTGCCAGCAGCCGACGCAGGGGGCAAGAAGATCGCAATCAGCCCCAGCATTTT,CASSRRRGQEDRNQPQHF
TRBJ1-2,TRBV7-2,TRBD1,-,TGTGCCAGCAGCTTAGACGGACAGGGGGCAGTCGATGGCTACACCTTC,CASSLDGQGAVDGYTF
TRBJ1-2,TRBV15,-,-,TGTGCCACCAGCGCCCCGACAGGTCTTAAAGCCTATGGCTACACCTTC,CATSAPTGLKAYGYTF
TRBJ2-7,TRBV6-5,TRBD1,-,TGTGCCAGCAGTCAACGACAGGGGACCCCCTACGAGCAGTACTTC,CASSQRQGTPYEQYF
TRBJ2-3,TRBV23-1,TRBD2,-,TGCGTCGCGACTAGCGGGGGCCGAGATACGCAGTATTTT,CVATSGGRDTQYF